Ten or more counts support the clone carrying this T cell receptor (beta chain). This sample's time point: after trial treatment. Regarding treatment: LDRT plus nivolumab, ipilimumab, low-dose cyclophosphamide and aspirin (RACIN trial). These data come from a study of low-dose radiotherapy and immunotherapy resistance in tumors. Background on the study: Both drugs were delivered intravenously to patients (nivolumab 240 mg every two weeks and ipilimumab 1 mg/kg every six weeks).

Germline lookup yields CDR1 SGHTA and CDR2 FQGNSA. The CDR3 sequence is 15 residues long. Primers targeting TRAV and TRBV primed first-strand cDNA, covering alpha and beta chains. For amplifying TCRs, the PCR ran for 20 to 25 cycles with Phusion, which was used together with a constant-region primer and the adapter on the V primers. The isolated mRNA underwent amplification through in vitro transcription. TCRdb ran MiXCR on the reads and lists one entry per CDR3 protein. The table has 100,000 or so distinct CDR3 sequences, less than 25% seen once; the top ten hold 4.1%. The clonotype comes from a male donor with prostate cancer. Here the sequenced sample was PBMCs, taken after low-dose radiotherapy plus immunotherapy. The chain recombines TRBV7-2 with TRBJ2-1; 7 positions agree with TRBD2. The CDR3 spells CAIPWGGVSYNEQFF. The CDR3 region has the DNA TGTGCTATCCCTTGGGGGGGGGTCTCCTACAATGAGCAGTTCTTC.